This T cell receptor (beta chain) is drawn from a study of blood T cell repertoires in COVID-19 (TCRdb year 2020). Some background on the complete study: Samples covering the acute and convalescent phases of COVID-19 were provided by collaborators in the United States, Italy and Spain. The material from the prospective study consisted of cDNA or gDNA derived from T cells, B-cell-depleted T cells, or PBMCs. Deeply sampled blood TCRbeta repertoires from subjects exposed to, actively infected with, or recovered from COVID-19 were included in the dataset. The repertoires were made available in a free public database intended to serve as a resource for research on the immune response to SARS-CoV-2. Samples were obtained from the ongoing ImmuneRACE study (first 160 participants) and from about 1,300 subjects provided by 6 global collaborators. Nearly every sample came with metadata listing a de-identified subject ID, COVID-19 status, age in years and sex. Where available, HLA class I and class II types were taken from metadata supplied by the sample provider and were not determined by assay-based typing.

The immunoSEQ Assay, a bias-controlled multiplex PCR, was used to amplify TCRbeta CDR3 regions from genomic DNA. Per the authors' processing: Within the assay, amplification of reference gene primers was used to estimate how many nucleated cells each sample contained. Sequence reads were collapsed and filtered to measure the absolute abundance of every unique TCRbeta CDR3 rearrangement. Productive Simpson clonality was computed per sample as the square root of Simpson's diversity index over productive rearrangements. TCRdb took this table from immuneACCESS and kept in-frame rearrangements with V and J called. Such tables lack part of the clones; where checked against another copy, unresolved V genes explain under half of the gap, and the rest is unexplained. The V and J calls and clone size are taken from that table; D and trimming were inferred from the DNA. The sample table holds some 290,000 clones, of which around 90% were seen once. The ten largest make up roughly 2.4% of the sample.

A remark on this clone: Its target antigen remains unknown. No base qualities exist here, and no much larger clone lies one base off it.

Study-wide findings and limitations: The quantity of clinical and demographic metadata differed by source and by participant and was supplied without curation.

Another Seattle source contributed samples from volunteer blood donors who had recovered from COVID-19. Collaborating institutions collected whole blood in K2EDTA tubes following their own protocols. Collaborator samples were shipped for TCRbeta analysis as frozen whole blood, isolated PBMCs, or DNA extracted from either sample type. Ends trimmed: V by 4 bases, J by 4 bases; bases unmatched to a gene: 3. The CDR3 spans 15 residues, from the cysteine through the phenylalanine. Just the 45-base CDR3 DNA is kept, in frame starting at base 1. For CDR1 and CDR2, the germline V gene lists SNHLY and FYNNEI.

The receptor was isolated from a woman between 45 and 60 years old who had recovered from COVID-19. The sample was peripheral blood. The rearrangement combines TRBV2 with TRBJ2-2; TRBD1 agrees with 10 junctional bases. The CDR3 region has the sequence CASSGQGASTGELFF. The DNA reads TGTGCCAGCAGTGGACAGGGGGCGAGCACCGGGGAGCTGTTTTTT.